The subject of this entry is one T cell receptor (beta chain). The length of the CDR3 is 15 residues. V lost 1 base and J lost 4, with 12 bases in between. This entry belongs to a study of CD8 T cells in Susac syndrome. TEMRA cells were FACS-enriched, unlike CD8+ and CD4+ T cells, which were negatively isolated. With random hexamers, 0.5 to 1 ug RNA was reverse transcribed. Using its own MiXCR run on the immunoSEQ multiplex PCR reads, TCRdb lists one record per CDR3 protein. The top ten hold 0.096% of the sample, which has approximately 100,000 distinct CDR3 sequences, 95% to 98% seen once. The source of this sequence is a human donor in good health. Sequencing was performed on CD4+ T cells from PBMCs. The chain carries TRBV12-3 or TRBV12-4 and TRBJ2-3; no clear D gene. The CDR3 spells CASSLGLAGPDTQYF. The CDR3 nucleotides read TGTGCCAGCAGTTTAGGTTTGGCTGGCCCAGATACGCAGTATTTT.